The sequence of this TCR beta chain was determined in a study of T cell repertoires in cytomegalovirus infection. On the study more broadly: Evidence of both CMV infection and a matching HLA type came from public TCR beta signatures.

Each CDR3 protein gets one entry after TCRdb re-called the reads with MiXCR. The profile shows some 680,000 distinct CDR3 sequences, 35% of them singletons. The sample holds a few counts of this clonotype. The CDR3 length is 16 residues. Germline V CDR1 and CDR2: MDHEN, SYDVKM. Unmatched junction bases numbered 13, after V lost 6 bases and J lost 6 bases. The TCR originated in a human donor in good health (CMV status not recorded). Some clones in this sample may be carry-over from other donors' samples. The chain uses TRBV28 and TRBJ2-2; 7 bases match TRBD2. The sample taken for sequencing was PBMCs. In nucleotides, the CDR3 is TGTGCCAGCAGACCCCAGAGGGGCGGGAGCGCCGGGGAGCTGTTTTTT. Amino acids: CASRPQRGGSAGELFF.